This T cell receptor (beta chain) emerged from a study of blood T cell repertoires in COVID-19 (dated by TCRdb to about 2020). Context from the whole study: The collaborator samples originated in the United States, Italy and Spain and spanned the acute and convalescent phases of COVID-19. The prospective study material was composed of cDNA or gDNA derived from T cells, B-cell-depleted T cells, or PBMCs. The dataset comprised deeply sampled blood TCRbeta repertoires from subjects exposed to, actively infected with, or recovered from COVID-19. The repertoires were made available in a free public database intended to serve as a resource for research on the immune response to SARS-CoV-2. The samples were drawn from the first 160 participants of the ongoing ImmuneRACE study and from more than 1,000 subjects provided by 6 global collaborators. Nearly every sample came with metadata listing a de-identified subject ID, COVID-19 status, age in years and sex. Where HLA class I and class II types were available, the types were taken from metadata supplied by the sample provider, not from assay-based typing. On the study overall, not on this receptor specifically: Clinical and demographic metadata were provided uncurated, with the amount varying by source and participant.

One collaborating source in Seattle enrolled patients while the patients were actively infected and followed the patients over time throughout the course of disease. Each collaborating institution followed its own protocols to collect whole blood in K2EDTA tubes. For TCRbeta analysis, collaborators shipped samples as frozen whole blood, isolated PBMCs, or DNA extracted from either of those sample types. V loses 5 bases, J loses 0 bases, and the germline ends lie 13 bases apart. According to the germline V gene, CDR1 reads SNHLY and CDR2 reads FYNNEI. CDR3 length: 15 amino acids, cysteine to phenylalanine. Of the read, only the CDR3 DNA is kept; its 45 bases are in frame from base 1. The immunoSEQ Assay, a bias-controlled multiplex PCR, was used to amplify TCRbeta CDR3 regions from genomic DNA. The authors' analysis ran thus. Within the assay, amplification of reference gene primers was used to estimate how many nucleated cells each sample contained. To quantify the absolute abundance of each unique TCRbeta CDR3 rearrangement, sequence reads were collapsed and filtered. Productive Simpson clonality was computed per sample as the square root of Simpson's diversity index over productive rearrangements. TCRdb limited this immuneACCESS table to in-frame rearrangements with V and J called. A share of clones is missing; checked studies link under half to unresolved V genes, and the rest is unexplained. From that table come the V and J calls and clone size; the DNA was used to work out D and trimming. The sample profile shows 60,000 to 70,000 clones; roughly 85% of them were found once. In total, the top ten clones hold roughly 40% of the sample.

To note about this clone: Its antigen is still unknown. It has no much larger one-base neighbor in the sample; base qualities were not kept.

The sequence is built from TRBV2 and TRBJ1-2; TRBD1 might be the D gene, on 6 matching bases. The clonotype was recovered from a woman aged 55 to 70 with COVID-19, enrolled during active disease. The sample was peripheral blood. Read as DNA, the sequence is TGTGCCAGCAGTCCCCAAGGGGGGGCTAACTATGGCTACACCTTC. Its protein product is CASSPQGGANYGYTF.